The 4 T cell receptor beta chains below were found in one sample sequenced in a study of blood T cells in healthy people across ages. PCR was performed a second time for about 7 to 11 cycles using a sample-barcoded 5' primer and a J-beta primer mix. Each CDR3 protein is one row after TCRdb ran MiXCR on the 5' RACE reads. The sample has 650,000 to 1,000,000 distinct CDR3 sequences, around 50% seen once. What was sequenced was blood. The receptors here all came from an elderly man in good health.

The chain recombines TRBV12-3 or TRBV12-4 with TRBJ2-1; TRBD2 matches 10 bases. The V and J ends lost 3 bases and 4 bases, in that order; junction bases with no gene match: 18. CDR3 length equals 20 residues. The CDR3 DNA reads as TGTGCCAGCAGTTTTAGCCCGCCGGGGATTACTAGCGGGAAGTACAATGAGCAGTTCTTC. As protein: CASSFSPPGITSGKYNEQFF.

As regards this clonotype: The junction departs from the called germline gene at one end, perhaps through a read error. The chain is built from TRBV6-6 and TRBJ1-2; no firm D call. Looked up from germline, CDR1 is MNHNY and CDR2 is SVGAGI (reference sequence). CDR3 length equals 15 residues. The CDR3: CANSYSSLGQRGYTF. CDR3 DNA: TGTGCCAACAGTTACTCGTCCTTAGGGCAGAGAGGCTACACCTTC.

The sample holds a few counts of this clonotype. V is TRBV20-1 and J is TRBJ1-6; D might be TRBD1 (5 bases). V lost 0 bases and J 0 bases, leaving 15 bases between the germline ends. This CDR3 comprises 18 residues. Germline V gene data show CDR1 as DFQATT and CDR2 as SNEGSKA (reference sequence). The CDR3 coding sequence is TGCAGTGCTAGAGATCCCGGGCAGGGAGGCTCCTATAATTCACCCCTCCACTTT. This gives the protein CSARDPGQGGSYNSPLHF.

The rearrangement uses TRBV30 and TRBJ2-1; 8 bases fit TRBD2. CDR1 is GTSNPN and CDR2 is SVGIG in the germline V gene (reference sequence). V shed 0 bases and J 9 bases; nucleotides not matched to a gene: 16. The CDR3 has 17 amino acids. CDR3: CAWSVHQIGTRGGEQFF. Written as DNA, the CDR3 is TGTGCCTGGAGTGTACATCAGATTGGGACTAGGGGTGGTGAGCAGTTCTTC.